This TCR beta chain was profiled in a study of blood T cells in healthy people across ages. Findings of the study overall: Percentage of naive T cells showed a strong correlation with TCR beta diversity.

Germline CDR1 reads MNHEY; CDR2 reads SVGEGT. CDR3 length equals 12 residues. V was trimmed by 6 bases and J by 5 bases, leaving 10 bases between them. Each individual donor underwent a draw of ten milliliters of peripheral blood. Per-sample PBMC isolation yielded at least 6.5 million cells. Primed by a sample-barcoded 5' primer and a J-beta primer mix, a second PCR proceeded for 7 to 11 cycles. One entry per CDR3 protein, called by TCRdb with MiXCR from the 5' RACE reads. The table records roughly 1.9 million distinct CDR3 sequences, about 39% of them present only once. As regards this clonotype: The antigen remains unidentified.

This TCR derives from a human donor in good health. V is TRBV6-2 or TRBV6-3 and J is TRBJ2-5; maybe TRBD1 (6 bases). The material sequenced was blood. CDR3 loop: CASRSRGETQYF. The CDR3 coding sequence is TGTGCCAGCAGAAGCAGGGGCGAGACCCAGTACTTC.